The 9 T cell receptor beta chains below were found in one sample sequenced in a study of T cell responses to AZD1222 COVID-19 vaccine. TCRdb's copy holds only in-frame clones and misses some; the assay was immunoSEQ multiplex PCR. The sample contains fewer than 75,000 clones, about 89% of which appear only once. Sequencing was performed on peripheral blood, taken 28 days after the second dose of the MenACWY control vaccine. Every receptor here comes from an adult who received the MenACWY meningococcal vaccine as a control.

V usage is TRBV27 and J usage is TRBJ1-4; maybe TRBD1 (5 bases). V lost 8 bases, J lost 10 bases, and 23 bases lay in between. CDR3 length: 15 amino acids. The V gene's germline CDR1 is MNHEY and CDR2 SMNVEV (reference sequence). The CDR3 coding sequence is TGTGCCAGCGGTCTTGGCCTTGGGGCGAGAGGAAAACTGTTTTTT. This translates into CASGLGLGARGKLFF.

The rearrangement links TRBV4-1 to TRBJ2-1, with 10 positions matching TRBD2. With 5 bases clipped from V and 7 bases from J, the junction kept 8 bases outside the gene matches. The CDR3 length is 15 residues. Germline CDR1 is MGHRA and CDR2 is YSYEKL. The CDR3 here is CASSYSGRQVNEQFF. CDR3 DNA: TGCGCCAGCAGCTATAGCGGGAGGCAGGTAAATGAGCAGTTCTTC.

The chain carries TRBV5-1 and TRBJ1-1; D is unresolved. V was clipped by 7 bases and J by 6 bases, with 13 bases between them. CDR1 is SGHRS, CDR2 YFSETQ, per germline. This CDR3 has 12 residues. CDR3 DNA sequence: TGCGCCAGCTACGAGAACGGTCCTGAAGCTTTCTTT. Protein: CASYENGPEAFF.

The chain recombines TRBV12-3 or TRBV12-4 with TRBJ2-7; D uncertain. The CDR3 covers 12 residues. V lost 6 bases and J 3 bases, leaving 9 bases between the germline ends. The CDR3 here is CASRGPDYEQYF. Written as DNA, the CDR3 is TGTGCCAGCAGAGGACCGGACTACGAGCAGTACTTC.

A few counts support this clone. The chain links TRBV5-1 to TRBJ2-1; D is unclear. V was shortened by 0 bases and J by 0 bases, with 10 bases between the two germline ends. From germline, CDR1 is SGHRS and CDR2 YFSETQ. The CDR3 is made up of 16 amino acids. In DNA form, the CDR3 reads TGCGCCAGCAGCTTGGGGCCGACCGGCTCCTACAATGAGCAGTTCTTC. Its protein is CASSLGPTGSYNEQFF.

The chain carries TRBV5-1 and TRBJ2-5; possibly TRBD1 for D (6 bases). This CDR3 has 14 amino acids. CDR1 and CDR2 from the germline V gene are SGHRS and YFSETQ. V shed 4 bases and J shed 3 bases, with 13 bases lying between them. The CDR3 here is CASSPVAGEETQYF. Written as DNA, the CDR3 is TGCGCCAGCAGCCCGGTAGCAGGGGAAGAGACCCAGTACTTC.

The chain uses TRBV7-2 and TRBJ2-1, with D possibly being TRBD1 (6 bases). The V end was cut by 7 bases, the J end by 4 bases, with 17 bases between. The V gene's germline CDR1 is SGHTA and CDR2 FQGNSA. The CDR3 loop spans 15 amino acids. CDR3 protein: CASIVGQGRYNEQFF. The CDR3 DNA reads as TGTGCCAGCATCGTGGGGCAGGGGCGTTACAATGAGCAGTTCTTC.

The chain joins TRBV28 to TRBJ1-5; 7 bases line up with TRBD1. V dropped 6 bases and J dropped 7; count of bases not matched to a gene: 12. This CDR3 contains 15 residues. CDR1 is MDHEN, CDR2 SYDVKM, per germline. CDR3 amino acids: CASSLTTGLNQPQHF. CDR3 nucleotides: TGTGCCAGCAGCCTTACGACAGGGCTCAACCAGCCCCAGCATTTT.

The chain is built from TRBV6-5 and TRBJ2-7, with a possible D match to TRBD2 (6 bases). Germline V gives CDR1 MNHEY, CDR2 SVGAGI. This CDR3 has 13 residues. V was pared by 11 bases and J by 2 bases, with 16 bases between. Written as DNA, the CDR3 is TGTGCCGTCGCGCCGGGAGCCGCCTACGAGCAGTACTTC. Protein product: CAVAPGAAYEQYF.